The 17 T cell receptor beta chains given below trace back to one sample, sequenced in a study of blood T cell repertoires in COVID-19. The method was immunoSEQ multiplex PCR; TCRdb's version includes in-frame clones alone and lacks a portion of them. The sample lists more than 90,000 clones, approximately 84% occurring once. Sequencing input: peripheral blood. These receptor sequences come from a man between 35 and 55 years old with acute or convalescent COVID-19.

The chain employs TRBV12-3 or TRBV12-4 and TRBJ1-1, with D perhaps matching TRBD1 (6 bases). The CDR3 is 13 amino acids. With 7 bases removed from V and 4 bases from J, the gap between germline ends came to 13 bases. Written as DNA, the CDR3 is TGTGCCAGCAACGAACAGGGATTCACTGAAGCTTTCTTT. Protein sequence: CASNEQGFTEAFF.

The V gene is TRBV11-2, the J gene TRBJ2-2, with TRBD2 as a possible D gene (6 bases). The CDR3 covers 14 residues. V was trimmed by 1 base and J by 7 bases, leaving 10 bases between them. Looked up from germline, CDR1 is SGHAT and CDR2 is FQNNGV. The CDR3 coding sequence is TGTGCCAGCAGCTTAGCGGAGCGGGTCGGGGAGCTGTTTTTT. The encoded protein is CASSLAERVGELFF.

Worth noting for this clone: This CDR3 is also generated by other DNA sequences in the sample. This sequence joins TRBV29-1 and TRBJ1-1; 7 nucleotides agree with TRBD1. J gave up 0 bases and V 6 bases, and 1 base lay outside the gene matches. The CDR3 covers 12 residues. The germline V gene has CDR1 SQVTM and CDR2 ANQGSEA. CDR3 DNA: TGCAGCGTGGGACAGATGAACACTGAAGCTTTCTTT. This sequence encodes CSVGQMNTEAFF.

The chain couples TRBV30 to TRBJ2-7; unclear D gene. The CDR3 has 11 residues. V lost 4 bases to trimming and J lost 2 bases, with 6 bases between them. Germline CDR1 and CDR2: GTSNPN and SVGIG (reference sequence). CDR3 sequence reads: CAWTSPYEQYF. The CDR3 DNA is TGTGCCTGGACTAGTCCCTACGAGCAGTACTTC.

The V and J genes are TRBV5-1 and TRBJ2-3, with 10 positions matching TRBD2. J gave up 3 bases and V 4 bases, and 11 bases lay outside the gene matches. The CDR3 runs to 17 residues. The V gene's germline CDR1 is SGHRS and CDR2 YFSETQ. CDR3 amino acids: CASSRHPSGRGTDTQYF. The CDR3 nucleotides are TGCGCCAGCAGCCGCCACCCTAGCGGGAGAGGGACAGATACGCAGTATTTT.

This chain links TRBV11-2 with TRBJ1-2; perhaps TRBD1 as D (5 bases). Germline CDR1 is SGHAT and CDR2 is FQNNGV. Trimming took off 5 bases at V and 8 bases at J, with 15 bases between the two ends. CDR3 length: 13 residues. As DNA, the CDR3 is TGTGCCAGCAGCCCCGGGGGGGAGCACGGCTACACCTTC. Translation gives CASSPGGEHGYTF.

The chain uses TRBV2 and TRBJ2-1, with 9 bases aligning to TRBD2. Germline CDR1 is SNHLY and CDR2 is FYNNEI. The length of the CDR3 is 14 residues. Germline trimming cut 2 bases from V and 8 bases from J; bases unmatched to any gene: 4. The CDR3 DNA reads TGTGCCAGCAGTGAACGGGCGGGAGGGTATGAGCAGTTCTTC. Amino acid sequence: CASSERAGGYEQFF.

The rearrangement uses TRBV27 and TRBJ1-6; TRBD1 is a possible D gene (6 bases). This CDR3 region has 15 residues. Germline V gives CDR1 MNHEY, CDR2 SMNVEV (reference sequence). Trimming took off 5 bases at V and 0 bases at J, with 8 bases between the two ends. The CDR3 bases are TGTGCCAGCAGTGTACAGGGCTCCTATAATTCACCCCTCCACTTT. It is translated as CASSVQGSYNSPLHF.

The rearrangement links TRBV27 to TRBJ2-7, with 9 bases aligning to TRBD1. V shed 5 bases and J 6 bases; nucleotides not matched to a gene: 8. CDR3 size: 14 residues. Per germline, CDR1 MNHEY and CDR2 SMNVEV (reference sequence). The CDR3 here is CASSIHRGQVEQYF. CDR3 nucleotide sequence: TGTGCCAGCAGTATTCACAGGGGGCAGGTCGAGCAGTACTTC.

The chain employs TRBV6-5 and TRBJ1-1; TRBD1 matches at 9 bases. CDR3 length: 15 residues. Germline CDR1 is MNHEY and CDR2 is SVGAGI. Trimming took 0 bases from V and 5 from J; bases not matched to a gene: 4. Written as DNA, the CDR3 is TGTGCCAGCAGTTACTCAACAGGGGGCCGAACTGAAGCTTTCTTT. Its protein is CASSYSTGGRTEAFF.

In its sample, this clone was seen once. The chain couples TRBV10-2 to TRBJ2-3; 7 nucleotides agree with TRBD2. The CDR3 spans 14 residues. The J segment lost 1 base and the V segment lost 5 bases, leaving 3 bases of the junction unmatched. CDR1 is WSHSY, CDR2 SAAADI, per germline. The CDR3 region has the DNA TGCGCCAGCAGTAGAGCGGGGCGCACAGATACGCAGTATTTT. Amino acid sequence: CASSRAGRTDTQYF.

The V and J genes are TRBV7-9 and TRBJ1-4, with a weak D call TRBD1 (5 bases). CDR3 size: 14 residues. Germline CDR1 reads SEHNR; CDR2 reads FQNEAQ (reference sequence). V lost 7 bases and J lost 7, with 16 bases in between. The CDR3 DNA is TGTGCCAGCACGCGGGGCGGACTAGCTGAAAAACTGTTTTTT. Amino acids: CASTRGGLAEKLFF.

V is TRBV6-5 and J is TRBJ2-7; perhaps TRBD1 as D (6 bases). Trimming stripped 7 bases from V and 0 bases from J, with 10 bases between. Germline V lookup: CDR1 MNHEY, CDR2 SVGAGI. The CDR3 covers 13 residues. CDR3 loop: CASTYRDSYEQYF. The CDR3 DNA reads TGTGCCAGCACGTACAGGGACTCCTACGAGCAGTACTTC.

This sequence joins TRBV7-2 and TRBJ1-2; D gene ambiguous. The CDR3 is 13 residues long. Deletions cut 5 bases from V and 4 bases from J, with 11 bases between. CDR1 is SGHTA and CDR2 is FQGNSA in the germline V gene. CDR3 nucleotides: TGTGCCAGCAGCATGACTGATTTCTATGGCTACACCTTC. As protein: CASSMTDFYGYTF.

This chain links TRBV3-1 (or the pseudogene TRBV3-2) with TRBJ1-1, with D possibly being TRBD1 (6 bases). V was clipped by 4 bases and J by 1 base, with 19 bases between them. Germline CDR1 is LGHDT and CDR2 is YNNKEL (reference sequence). The CDR3 covers 17 residues. Written as DNA, the CDR3 is TGTGCCAGCAGCCGAGGGATGGGGGCAAGATGGAACACTGAAGCTTTCTTT. This codes for CASSRGMGARWNTEAFF.

This clone appeared a few times. The chain recombines TRBV6-5 with TRBJ1-5, with TRBD1 matching over 7 bases. The junction had 6 bases not matched to a gene; V was cut back by 5 bases and J by 5 bases. The CDR3 is made up of 14 amino acids. Germline-derived CDR1 and CDR2 are MNHEY and SVGAGI. This CDR3 is CASSPRQGDQPQHF. Here the CDR3 DNA reads TGTGCCAGCAGTCCGAGACAGGGCGATCAGCCCCAGCATTTT.

This clone was found a few times. The gene calls are TRBV27 and TRBJ2-7; no reliable D call. V lost 4 bases to trimming and J lost 0 bases, with 7 bases between them. The CDR3 spans 13 residues. The germline CDR1 and CDR2 sequences are MNHEY and SMNVEV (reference sequence). CDR3 DNA sequence: TGTGCCAGCAGTTATCCGGGCTCCTACGAGCAGTACTTC. Translating gives CASSYPGSYEQYF.